Below, 32 T cell receptor beta chains from the same sample are listed, as sequenced in a study of CD8+CD57+ T cells in acquired aplastic anemia. Profiles of TCR beta VDJ and CDR3 were generated from a genomic DNA template. TCRdb reprocessed the reads via MiXCR and lists one record per CDR3 protein. The sample contains about 180,000 distinct CDR3 sequences, 45% to 50% of which appear only once. Specimen: sorted CD4+, CD8+, or CD8+CD57+ T cells (not recorded which) from PBMCs. These receptors were taken from a human donor in good health.

The chain links TRBV10-3 to TRBJ2-5; 13 bases map to TRBD2. Germline CDR1 is ENHRY and CDR2 is SYGVKD. The CDR3 is 16 amino acids. J lost 4 bases, V lost 10 bases, and 12 bases had no gene match. CDR3: CASRTSGSLELETQYF. The DNA for the CDR3 is TGTGCCAGTCGGACTAGCGGGAGCTTAGAGCTAGAGACCCAGTACTTC.

This clonotype has a count of ten or more. The CDR3 here is CSASFAGKQETQYF. Here the CDR3 DNA reads TGCAGTGCTAGTTTCGCAGGGAAGCAAGAGACCCAGTACTTC. The chain has TRBV20-1 and TRBJ2-5, with D possibly TRBD1 on 5 matching bases. Trimming left V 3 bases short and J 2 bases short, with 13 bases between. This CDR3 contains 14 residues. The germline V gene encodes CDR1 DFQATT and CDR2 SNEGSKA (reference sequence).

This clonotype has only one observation. V usage is TRBV29-1 and J usage is TRBJ2-5, with 7 bases aligning to TRBD1. Germline-derived CDR1 and CDR2 are SQVTM and ANQGSEA. Trimming cost V 6 bases and J 5 bases; bases outside gene matches: 9. The CDR3 consists of 13 residues. DNA for the CDR3: TGCAGCGTCCCTACAGGGGACGGGGAGACCCAGTACTTC. This gives the protein CSVPTGDGETQYF. Variable domain in full (rest from reference TRBV29-1 and TRBJ2-5): SAVISQKPSRDICQRGTSLTIQCQVDSQVTMMFWYRQQPGQSLTLIATANQGSEATYESGFVIDKFPISRPNLTFSTLTVSNMSPEDSSIYLCSVPTGDGETQYFGPGTRLLVL.

The rearrangement uses TRBV7-9 and TRBJ1-2; 7 bases align to TRBD1. Germline V gives CDR1 SEHNR, CDR2 FQNEAQ (reference sequence). J lost 4 bases, V lost 2 bases, and 4 bases had no gene match. The CDR3 sequence is 14 residues long. The CDR3 here is CASSLQGESYGYTF. For the CDR3, the DNA is TGTGCCAGCAGCTTACAGGGGGAGAGCTATGGCTACACCTTC.

This clonotype has just a few counts. This may be a read error: a much more frequent sequence differs by one nucleotide. This chain joins TRBV5-1 and TRBJ2-3, with a tentative D call TRBD2 (6 bases). Germline V CDR1 and CDR2: SGHRS, YFSETQ. V lost 3 bases and J lost 1, with 9 bases in between. The CDR3 spans 14 residues. The CDR3 loop is CASSWDSRTDTQYF. CDR3 nucleotide sequence: TGCGCCAGCAGCTGGGACTCGCGCACAGATACGCAGTATTTT.

At least ten counts were recorded for this clonotype. The gene calls are TRBV20-1 and TRBJ2-7, with D unclear. The CDR3 runs 11 residues. V lost 6 bases, J lost 3 bases, and 9 bases lay in between. Germline lookup yields CDR1 DFQATT and CDR2 SNEGSKA (reference sequence). The CDR3 is CSAALIYEQYF. The DNA for the CDR3 is TGCAGTGCCGCTTTAATCTACGAGCAGTACTTC.

The chain joins TRBV5-1 to TRBJ2-7; 12 positions match TRBD1. The CDR3 runs to 14 residues. CDR1 and CDR2 (germline): SGHRS, YFSETQ. J gave up 7 bases and V 3 bases, and 5 bases lay outside the gene matches. CDR3 in amino acids: CASSSGQGAGEQYF. Written as DNA, the CDR3 is TGCGCCAGCAGCTCGGGACAGGGGGCGGGGGAGCAGTACTTC.

This clonotype was observed many times. The gene calls are TRBV7-2 and TRBJ1-5; unclear D gene. The CDR3 is made up of 15 amino acids. Deletions cut 2 bases from V and 1 base from J, with 9 bases between. CDR1 is SGHTA and CDR2 is FQGNSA in the germline V gene. The CDR3: CASSLSWGSNQPQHF. The CDR3 DNA reads TGTGCCAGCAGCTTAAGTTGGGGAAGCAATCAGCCCCAGCATTTT.

This clonotype has a count of ten or more. The chain uses TRBV9 and TRBJ2-1, with 9 positions matching TRBD2. The germline V gene encodes CDR1 SGDLS and CDR2 YYNGEE. After removal of 0 bases from V and 2 bases from J, the junction contained 3 bases not matched to a gene. The CDR3 is 16 amino acids. The CDR3 reads CASSVGAGGPYNEQFF. In nucleotides, the CDR3 is TGTGCCAGCAGCGTAGGAGCGGGAGGACCCTACAATGAGCAGTTCTTC.

This clonotype was counted between two and nine times. This sequence joins TRBV24-1 and TRBJ1-2; D gene ambiguous. This CDR3 comprises 13 residues. Trimming removed 7 bases from V and 1 base from J, with 9 bases in between. CDR1 KGHDR and CDR2 SFDVKD come from the germline V gene. The CDR3 loop reads CATSQSDNYGYTF. The CDR3 DNA reads as TGTGCCACCAGCCAGAGTGATAACTATGGCTACACCTTC.

The V gene is TRBV9, the J gene TRBJ1-5; unclear D gene. Between the trimmed V and J ends, which lost 3 bases and 3 bases, there was a span of 13 bases. Germline V gives CDR1 SGDLS, CDR2 YYNGEE. This CDR3 has 15 amino acids. The CDR3: CASSASGSPNQPQHF. The CDR3, as DNA: TGTGCCAGCAGCGCCTCAGGAAGTCCCAATCAGCCCCAGCATTTT.

The V and J genes are TRBV10-3 and TRBJ2-3; the match to TRBD1 covers 7 bases. J lost 2 bases, V lost 11 bases, and 10 bases had no gene match. Germline V gene sequence: CDR1 ENHRY, CDR2 SYGVKD. CDR3 length: 14 amino acids. CDR3 sequence (DNA): TGTGCCGCCAGCTGGACAGGAGACACAGATACGCAGTATTTT. It translates to CAASWTGDTDTQYF.

This clonotype has just a few counts. The V call is TRBV20-1, the J call TRBJ1-6; TRBD1 aligns across 7 bases. Germline values: CDR1 DFQATT, CDR2 SNEGSKA (reference sequence). The CDR3 length is 15 residues. The J segment lost 9 bases and the V segment lost 0 bases, leaving 8 bases of the junction unmatched. CDR3 bases: TGCAGTGCTAGAGATCGACAGGGTAGTGGTTCACCCCTCCACTTT. It is translated as CSARDRQGSGSPLHF.

This clonotype has a handful of counts. This chain connects TRBV20-1 to TRBJ2-3, with 7 bases identical to TRBD2. V trimming: 3 bases; J trimming: 3 bases; junction bases outside the gene matches: 6. Germline CDR1 DFQATT, CDR2 SNEGSKA (reference sequence). The CDR3 covers 14 residues. For the CDR3, the DNA is TGCAGTGCTAGCAGACTAGCAGGGACAGATACGCAGTATTTT. This sequence encodes CSASRLAGTDTQYF.

This clonotype was picked up many times. The chain has TRBV7-9 and TRBJ1-5; TRBD1 matches 9 bases. The CDR3 contains 16 residues. Germline V gene sequence: CDR1 SEHNR, CDR2 FQNEAQ (reference sequence). V lost 1 base and J lost 3; bases outside the gene matches: 4. The CDR3 DNA reads as TGTGCCAGCAGCTTAGGGACAGGGGTGAACAATCAGCCCCAGCATTTT. Encoded protein: CASSLGTGVNNQPQHF. The variable domain in full, completed from reference TRBV7-9 and TRBJ1-5, reads DTGVSQNPRHKITKRGQNVTFRCDPISEHNRLYWYRQTLGQGPEFLTYFQNEAQLEKSRLLSDRFSAERPKGSFSTLEIQRTEQGDSAMYLCASSLGTGVNNQPQHFGDGTRLSIL.

V is TRBV20-1 and J is TRBJ1-5, with TRBD1 matching over 8 bases. J gave up 6 bases and V 5 bases, and 12 bases lay outside the gene matches. Germline CDR1 and CDR2: DFQATT and SNEGSKA (reference sequence). The CDR3 loop spans 15 amino acids. The CDR3 loop is CSAPDGQGQFQPQHF. CDR3 nucleotide sequence: TGCAGTGCTCCTGACGGACAGGGACAATTTCAGCCCCAGCATTTT.

This rearrangement joins TRBV2 to TRBJ2-7, with TRBD2 identical over 9 bases. The CDR3 consists of 16 residues. Per germline, CDR1 SNHLY and CDR2 FYNNEI. Losses at the gene ends were 4 bases for V and 1 base for J; bases not matched to a gene: 8. CDR3 in DNA: TGTGCCAGCAGTGGATCTCTAGCGGGACTTTCCTACGAGCAGTACTTC. Translating it yields CASSGSLAGLSYEQYF.

This clonotype was seen at least ten times. V gene TRBV7-3 combines with J gene TRBJ2-1; 9 bases line up with TRBD1. The CDR3 sequence is 15 residues long. Unmatched junction bases numbered 3, after V lost 1 base and J lost 5 bases. The germline gives CDR1 SGHTA, CDR2 FQGTGA. The CDR3 DNA sequence: TGTGCCAGCAGCTTAAGGACAGGGGCCGACAATGAGCAGTTCTTC. Translated, it gives CASSLRTGADNEQFF.

This clonotype was detected many times. This chain uses TRBV5-1 with TRBJ1-6, with 7 bases aligning to TRBD1. The CDR3 is made up of 16 amino acids. Germline V gene data show CDR1 as SGHRS and CDR2 as YFSETQ. V dropped 1 base and J dropped 5; count of bases not matched to a gene: 6. This CDR3 is CASSLTSGQNNSPLHF. CDR3 bases: TGCGCCAGCAGCTTGACCTCGGGACAGAATAATTCACCCCTCCACTTT.

This clonotype showed up many times. The chain couples TRBV20-1 to TRBJ2-1; 11 nucleotides agree with TRBD2. CDR1 is DFQATT, CDR2 SNEGSKA, per germline (reference sequence). The ends lost 3 bases at V and 9 bases at J; junction bases unmatched: 7. The CDR3 has 14 residues. CDR3 coding DNA: TGCAGTGCTAGTGTGACTAGCGGGATTCGTGAGCAGTTCTTC. Translation gives CSASVTSGIREQFF.

This clonotype was seen many times. The rearrangement links TRBV20-1 to TRBJ1-4; tentatively, D is TRBD1 (5 bases). This CDR3 is 15 amino acids long. The germline gives CDR1 DFQATT, CDR2 SNEGSKA (reference sequence). The V gene lost 6 bases and the J gene lost 0 bases, with 14 bases spanning the gap. The CDR3 here is CSAPKRQTTNEKLFF. The CDR3 DNA sequence: TGCAGTGCCCCAAAACGACAGACAACTAATGAAAAACTGTTTTTT.

The chain uses TRBV20-1 and TRBJ2-7; TRBD2 agrees at 9 bases. The CDR3 spans 16 residues. After removal of 0 bases from V and 2 bases from J, the junction contained 8 bases not matched to a gene. CDR1 is DFQATT, CDR2 SNEGSKA, per germline (reference sequence). CDR3 sequence (DNA): TGCAGTGCTAGAGATCCCCTAGCGGGGTCAACCTACGAGCAGTACTTC. Translating it yields CSARDPLAGSTYEQYF.

This clonotype showed up just a few times. This chain joins TRBV10-3 and TRBJ2-7, with D possibly TRBD2 on 5 matching bases. The CDR3 is made up of 15 amino acids. V lost 3 bases, J lost 1 base, and 13 bases lay in between. Germline V gene sequence: CDR1 ENHRY, CDR2 SYGVKD. CDR3 bases: TGTGCCATCAGTGATCATGGGGAGATTTCCTACGAGCAGTACTTC. It is translated as CAISDHGEISYEQYF.

As for this clonotype: A much larger clonotype is one base distant, so this may be a read error. J is TRBJ2-3 and V is TRBV19; no clear D gene. The V end was cut by 1 base, the J end by 6 bases, with 23 bases between. There are 18 residues in the CDR3. The germline V gene encodes CDR1 LNHDA and CDR2 SQIVND (reference sequence). This chain's CDR3 is CASSIGWSSRTFWDTQYF. As DNA, the CDR3 is TGTGCCAGTAGTATAGGGTGGAGTAGCAGGACGTTTTGGGATACGCAGTATTTT. Based on the CDR3 plus reference TRBV19 and TRBJ2-3, the full variable domain is DGGITQSPKYLFRKEGQNVTLSCEQNLNHDAMYWYRQDPGQGLRLIYYSQIVNDFQKGDIAEGYSVSREKKESFPLTVTSAQKNPTAFYLCASSIGWSSRTFWDTQYFGPGTRLTVL.

A note on this clonotype: The junction departs from germline at one end; a sequencing error may be responsible. The V gene is TRBV10-3, the J gene TRBJ1-1; 7 positions agree with TRBD1. This CDR3 has 14 residues. Germline V gene sequence: CDR1 ENHRY, CDR2 SYGVKD. The CDR3, as DNA: TGTGCCACCAGTTCAACAGGGGCAGACACTGAAGCTTTCTTT. It codes for CATSSTGADTEAFF.

This clonotype was seen at least ten times. The chain uses TRBV7-2 and TRBJ2-7, with D possibly being TRBD1 (6 bases). V was shortened by 5 bases and J by 1 base, with 15 bases between the two germline ends. CDR3 size: 15 residues. Germline V gene lookup returns CDR1 SGHTA and CDR2 FQGNSA. The CDR3, as DNA: TGTGCCAGCAGCGAAGGGGGAGCCTTATCCTACGAGCAGTACTTC. Protein sequence: CASSEGGALSYEQYF.

Worth noting for this clonotype: This may be a read error: a much more frequent sequence differs by one nucleotide. The V gene is TRBV12-3 or TRBV12-4, the J gene TRBJ2-2, with no clear D. This CDR3 is built from 15 residues. V shed 3 bases and J shed 4 bases, with 12 bases lying between them. Here the CDR3 DNA reads TGTGCCAGCAGTTTTTTGGCACTCCTCACCGGGGAGCTGTTTTTT. This sequence encodes CASSFLALLTGELFF.

On this clonotype: In this CDR3 the conserved last residue, phenylalanine or tryptophan, is missing, so a read error is likely. The limits of the CDR3 on the DNA are not certain, so only TCRdb's listed CDR3 is given. Here the CDR3 reads CASSFTNEQFS. The chain couples TRBV12-1 to TRBJ2-1. TRBV12-1 is shown as a pseudogene. Including both end residues, the CDR3 is 11 amino acids long.

This clonotype was observed a few times. V and J are TRBV20-1 and TRBJ2-1, with 10 nucleotides matching TRBD2. CDR1 and CDR2 from the germline V gene are DFQATT and SNEGSKA (reference sequence). With 0 bases clipped from V and 10 bases from J, the junction kept 21 bases outside the gene matches. This CDR3 has 19 residues. The CDR3 sequence is CSARDQAGGGVRVEREQFF. The CDR3 DNA reads TGCAGTGCTAGAGATCAAGCGGGAGGGGGGGTTAGGGTGGAGCGCGAGCAGTTCTTC.

This clonotype has more than one count but fewer than ten. The chain combines TRBV27 with TRBJ1-1; maybe TRBD1 (6 bases). The CDR3 is made up of 14 amino acids. V was clipped by 3 bases and J by 4 bases, with 12 bases between them. The germline CDR1 and CDR2 sequences are MNHEY and SMNVEV (reference sequence). The DNA of the CDR3 is TGTGCCAGCAGTTTTGGGGGCCTGGGCACTGAAGCTTTCTTT. Protein product: CASSFGGLGTEAFF.

The chain is built from TRBV10-3 and TRBJ2-7; TRBD2 matches at 13 bases. Germline V gene sequence: CDR1 ENHRY, CDR2 SYGVKD. V lost 3 bases to trimming and J lost 4 bases; unmatched junction nucleotides: 6. This CDR3 is 16 amino acids long. This CDR3 reads CAISDGRTSGRYEQYF. Here the CDR3 DNA reads TGTGCCATCAGTGACGGGAGGACTAGCGGGAGATACGAGCAGTACTTC.

The genes are TRBV6-4 and TRBJ2-7; D is perhaps TRBD1 or TRBD2 (5 bases each). Germline V lookup: CDR1 MRHNA, CDR2 SNTAGT. This CDR3 is 15 amino acids long. V shed 6 bases and J shed 2 bases, with 17 bases lying between them. The CDR3 region has the DNA TGTGCCAGCAGCCTCAACCAGGGACCGACCTACGAGCAGTACTTC. This codes for CASSLNQGPTYEQYF.